This TCR beta chain was obtained from a study of regulatory T cells in long-lasting Graves disease. Overall study results and limits: TRBV28, TRBJ1-2 and TRBJ2-5 were segments that persistent disease favored. Persistent Graves' disease cases displayed lower TCR diversity than newly diagnosed ones.

CDR3-region Arm-PCR and iRepertoire HTBI primers produced the TCR beta libraries. Each CDR3 protein gets one entry after TCRdb re-called the multiplex PCR reads with MiXCR. The data hold roughly 500,000 distinct CDR3 sequences, with under 25% observed a single time. The germline gives CDR1 SEHNR, CDR2 FQNEAQ (reference sequence). This CDR3 is built from 13 residues. Trimming removed 5 bases from V and 0 bases from J, with 7 bases in between. There are many counts of this clonotype. Its cognate antigen is unknown. Described time point: persistent/refractory GD, antithyroid drugs over 5 years with positive TRAb. After RNA was extracted from PBMCs, the TCR library was made from it.

The genes are TRBV7-9 and TRBJ1-1; TRBD1 might be the D (5 bases). Sample: peripheral blood mononuclear cells (PBMCs), taken when the disease was refractory, from a patient treated with antithyroid drugs. The origin of this receptor is a female donor with Graves disease. The CDR3 spells CASSQTVNTEAFF. The CDR3 DNA sequence: TGTGCCAGCAGCCAGACAGTGAACACTGAAGCTTTCTTT.